This TCR beta chain was identified in a study of vaccination and CD4 T cells after COVID-19. Study context: Convalescent cases comprised some 10 mild and one severe, all SARS-CoV-2 positive by nasal swab PCR.

This clonotype came up a few times. Its antigen is undetermined. The study, taken as a whole, reports: Reactive clone data from convalescent patients indicated a median of about 88% appearing only post-vaccination.

At the Johns Hopkins FTIC core, DNA taken from cultured CD4+ T cells was sequenced by way of the Oncomine TCR Beta short-read assay. Each CDR3 protein gets one entry after TCRdb re-called the PCR reads with MiXCR. The table shows approximately 10,000 distinct CDR3 sequences, with over 40% occurring only once. Treatment of the sample: roughly 10-day PBMC culture with coronavirus spike peptide pools or control peptides (ViraFEST assay). TCRs were sequenced by ViraFEST after antigen-specific T cells had been expanded with peptide pools. Germline trimming cut 2 bases from V and 4 bases from J; bases unmatched to any gene: 4. CDR1 and CDR2 from the germline V gene are MGHDK and SYGVNS. This CDR3 spans 14 amino acids.

The material was cultured CD4+ T cells from blood, obtained after SARS-CoV-2 vaccination. The rearrangement links TRBV25-1 to TRBJ1-2; TRBD1 matches at 7 bases. The sequence came from a human donor with COVID-19. CDR3 amino acids: CASSEEGGGYGYTF. CDR3 nucleotides: TGTGCCAGCAGTGAAGAAGGGGGCGGCTATGGCTACACCTTC.